This note documents a single T cell receptor beta chain sequence. Its antigen is still unknown. This entry is derived from a study of shared clonotypes between healthy human individuals. Broader study findings: When compared with the clonotypes that were shared by all four sorted-subset donors, the non-shared clonotypes turned out to have lower generation probabilities. Large depth notwithstanding, sorted-subset sequencing proved incomplete by rarefaction.

Sequenced by immunoSEQ multiplex PCR; TCRdb stores in-frame clones only, minus some. Here the sample spans about 680,000 clones, less than 80% being singletons. The CDR3 spans 14 residues. With 1 base removed from V and 4 bases from J, the gap between germline ends came to 10 bases. Germline values: CDR1 MNHEY, CDR2 SMNVEV (reference sequence). The sample taken for sequencing was memory CD4+ T cells sorted from blood. The subset denotes: CD45RA-negative fraction. This clonotype was sampled from a woman aged 25 to 39 in good health. This rearrangement joins TRBV27 to TRBJ1-1; no definite D call. CDR3 amino acids: CASSLWSPPTEAFF. The CDR3 DNA is TGTGCCAGCAGTTTATGGAGTCCTCCCACTGAAGCTTTCTTT.